A selection of T cell receptor beta chains follows, all from one sample in a study of T cell responses to AZD1222 COVID-19 vaccine. The assay was immunoSEQ multiplex PCR, and TCRdb's table has in-frame clones only and misses some. This sample has roughly 100,000 clones, with approximately 88% found just once. The specimen was peripheral blood, collected on day 0 of AZD1222 vaccination. The receptors shown here come from an adult in good health. Each CDR3 is given with its conserved first and last residue. Each record gives: D gene, J gene, clone size, V gene, CDR3 protein, CDR3 DNA. A D gene is named only where the DNA matches it firmly. Size values are once, few and many counts, or a class for expanded clones, and some rows have none.

D: -
J: TRBJ2-7
size: few
V: TRBV6-5
CDR3: CASMTDGLYEQYF
DNA: TGTGCCAGCATGACTGACGGACTCTACGAGCAGTACTTC

D: -
J: TRBJ2-1
size: -
V: TRBV19
CDR3: CASNTGRIHNEQFF
DNA: TGTGCCAGTAATACGGGGCGTATCCACAATGAGCAGTTCTTC

D: -
J: TRBJ1-3
size: -
V: TRBV10-3
CDR3: CAIGGSSGNTIYF
DNA: TGTGCCATAGGAGGTTCCTCTGGAAACACCATATATTTT

D: TRBD1
J: TRBJ1-3
size: -
V: TRBV5-6
CDR3: CASSSGTGRGNTIYF
DNA: TGTGCCAGCAGCTCAGGGACAGGGAGAGGAAACACCATATATTTT

D: -
J: TRBJ1-2
size: -
V: TRBV5-4
CDR3: CASTSGQTNYGYTF
DNA: TGTGCCAGCACCTCGGGCCAAACAAACTATGGCTACACCTTC

D: -
J: TRBJ2-1
size: -
V: TRBV3-1/TRBV3-2
CDR3: CASSQRTAYNEQFF
DNA: TGTGCCAGCAGCCAGAGGACGGCCTACAATGAGCAGTTCTTC

D: TRBD1
J: TRBJ2-1
size: -
V: TRBV29-1
CDR3: CSVAAPTGGGYNEQFF
DNA: TGCAGCGTTGCCGCCCCCACAGGGGGAGGATACAATGAGCAGTTCTTC

D: -
J: TRBJ2-7
size: once
V: TRBV28
CDR3: CASSWIPSSYEQYF
DNA: TGTGCCAGCAGTTGGATTCCGAGCTCCTACGAGCAGTACTTC

D: -
J: TRBJ1-1
size: -
V: TRBV27
CDR3: CASSLFGGPIQNTEAFF
DNA: TGTGCCAGCAGTTTATTCGGCGGGCCTATTCAGAACACTGAAGCTTTCTTT

D: -
J: TRBJ2-2
size: -
V: TRBV6-2/TRBV6-3
CDR3: CASSLIRELFF
DNA: TGTGCCAGCAGTTTAATCCGGGAGCTGTTTTTT

D: TRBD1
J: TRBJ2-7
size: -
V: TRBV4-2
CDR3: CASSQGAEGAGEQYF
DNA: TGTGCCAGCAGCCAAGGGGCAGAGGGGGCAGGCGAGCAGTACTTC

D: -
J: TRBJ1-4
size: -
V: TRBV28
CDR3: CASSSPSPTNEKLFF
DNA: TGTGCCAGCAGTTCCCCCTCCCCAACTAATGAAAAACTGTTTTTT

D: -
J: TRBJ1-2
size: once
V: TRBV5-1
CDR3: CASRPGGAEDGYTF
DNA: TGCGCCAGCAGGCCGGGTGGGGCAGAAGATGGCTACACCTTC

D: TRBD2
J: TRBJ2-2
size: -
V: TRBV2
CDR3: CASRASGGANTGELFF
DNA: TGTGCCAGCAGAGCTAGCGGGGGGGCGAACACCGGGGAGCTGTTTTTT

D: -
J: TRBJ1-5
size: -
V: TRBV20-1
CDR3: CSAPDNQPQHF
DNA: TGCAGTGCTCCAGACAATCAGCCCCAGCATTTT

D: -
J: TRBJ1-5
size: once
V: TRBV20-1
CDR3: CSASQGEYQPQHF
DNA: TGCAGTGCTAGTCAAGGGGAGTATCAGCCCCAGCATTTT